This T cell receptor (beta chain) was identified during a study of PD-L1 blockade in urothelial cancer. Patients' urothelial carcinoma was locally advanced or metastatic. Synthetically made TCR analog templates were put into each PCR as spikes. Here immunoSEQ multiplex PCR was the method, and the copy in TCRdb shows in-frame clones only, minus some. The table records about 690 clones, around two fifths of them present only once. This TCR derives from a woman older than 75 with urothelial cancer. This sample comprised tumor tissue, obtained before atezolizumab (anti-PD-L1) treatment.

The CDR3 DNA sequence: TGTGCCTGGAGATTTCAGACAGGGGGTAACACCGGGGAGCTGTTTTTT. Translated: CAWRFQTGGNTGELFF. The chain has TRBV30 and TRBJ2-2, with 9 bases matching TRBD1. CDR1 GTSNPN and CDR2 SVGIG come from the germline V gene (reference sequence). The CDR3 runs to 16 residues. The V segment lost 3 bases and the J segment 2 bases; nucleotides outside the gene matches: 7.